This TCR beta chain is drawn from a study of blood T cell repertoires in COVID-19. In the study overall: There were acute and convalescent COVID-19 samples, and they came from the United States, Italy and Spain. T cells, B-cell-depleted T cells, or PBMCs supplied cDNA or gDNA.

How the authors handled the data: Reference gene primers were amplified, and this amplification served to estimate nucleated cell counts. TCRdb keeps only in-frame clones here, not all; method: immunoSEQ multiplex PCR. That table furnishes V, J and clone size, whereas the DNA furnished D and trimming. The table includes about 46,000 clones, around 87% detected once. Deletions cut 5 bases from V and 3 bases from J, with 8 bases between. Looked up from germline, CDR1 is LNHDA and CDR2 is SQIVND (reference sequence). This CDR3 contains 12 residues. This chain links TRBV19 with TRBJ2-7; D is undetermined. This TCR derives from a human donor in a cohort sampled during active COVID-19. The sample comprised peripheral blood. The CDR3 DNA is TGTGCCAGTAGTTCCATAGACTACGAGCAGTACTTC. Its translation is CASSSIDYEQYF.